This T cell receptor beta chain comes out of a study of siplizumab effects on memory and regulatory T cells. Study-wide findings and caveats: The naive T cell population seemed more diverse than memory cells and seemed a major contributor to the alloresponse.

Details on this clone: Its target is not known.

TCRdb's table, derived via immunoSEQ multiplex PCR, lists solely in-frame clones and lacks some. The table includes about 69,000 clones, 88% detected once. The junction had 10 bases not matched to a gene; V was cut back by 6 bases and J by 0 bases. The germline V gene has CDR1 MNHNY and CDR2 SVGAGI (reference sequence). The length of the CDR3 is 16 residues. The receptor comes from a human donor in good health. The source material was Tregs sorted from blood. V gene TRBV6-6 combines with J gene TRBJ1-1; 7 bases agree with TRBD1. This CDR3 reads CASRLGTAIMNTEAFF. The CDR3 bases are TGTGCCAGCAGGCTCGGGACAGCTATCATGAACACTGAAGCTTTCTTT.